This TCR beta chain was observed in a study of control samples from healthy donors and cancer patients. Sequencing was performed with immunoSEQ multiplex PCR; in TCRdb, only in-frame clones are kept and a portion is missing. Altogether about 180,000 clones are present, about 90% being singletons, with the ten largest covering more than 1.3%. Germline CDR1 and CDR2: LGHDT and YNNKEL (reference sequence). The V and J ends lost 6 bases and 7 bases, in that order; junction bases with no gene match: 11. The CDR3 has 15 residues. Specimen: blood. The chain links TRBV3-1 (or the pseudogene TRBV3-2) to TRBJ2-5; 10 bases fit TRBD2. This receptor was taken from a woman aged 45-59 years in good health. The CDR3 DNA reads TGTGCCAGCAGGGGAGCGGGAGGGGTAGCTATGACCCAGTACTTC. It is translated as CASRGAGGVAMTQYF.